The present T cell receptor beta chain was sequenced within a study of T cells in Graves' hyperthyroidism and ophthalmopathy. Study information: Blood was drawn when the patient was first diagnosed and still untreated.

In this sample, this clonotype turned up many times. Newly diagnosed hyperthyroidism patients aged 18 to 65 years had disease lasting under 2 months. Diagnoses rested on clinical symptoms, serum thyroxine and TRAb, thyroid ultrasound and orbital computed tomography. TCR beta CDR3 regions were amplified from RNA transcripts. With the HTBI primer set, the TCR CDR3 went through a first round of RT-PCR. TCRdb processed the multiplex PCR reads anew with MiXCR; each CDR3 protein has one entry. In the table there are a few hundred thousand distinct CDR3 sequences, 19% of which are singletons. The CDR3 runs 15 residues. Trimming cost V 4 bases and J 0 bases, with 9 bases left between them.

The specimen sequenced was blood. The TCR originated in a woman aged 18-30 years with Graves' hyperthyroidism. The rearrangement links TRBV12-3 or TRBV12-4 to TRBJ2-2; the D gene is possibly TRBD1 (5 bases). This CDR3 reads CASSYGQANTGELFF. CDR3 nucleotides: TGTGCCAGCAGTTATGGACAAGCGAACACCGGGGAGCTGTTTTTT.